This paragraph covers one T cell receptor beta chain sequence. Its cognate antigen is unknown. The data derive from a study of T cell responses to AZD1222 COVID-19 vaccine. Data came from immunoSEQ multiplex PCR; TCRdb stores just in-frame clones and leaves some out. The profile shows around 140,000 clones, about 91% of them singletons. The CDR3 is made up of 15 amino acids. Germline V gene data show CDR1 as KGHSH and CDR2 as LQKENI. V was pared by 6 bases and J by 1 base, with 8 bases of the junction left unmatched. General study points: Among vaccine-associated CD4 TCRs, coverage spanned spike, with dominance at 160-218 and 743-854.

This chain links TRBV18 with TRBJ2-7; TRBD2 matches at 8 bases. The sequencing used peripheral blood, collected on day 0 of AZD1222 vaccination. The source of this sequence is an adult in good health. Here the CDR3 DNA reads TGTGCCAGCTCGCCCAGCGGGGGACTTTCCTACGAGCAGTACTTC. This sequence encodes CASSPSGGLSYEQYF. The full variable domain, its missing parts supplied by reference TRBV18 and TRBJ2-7, is NAGVMQNPRHLVRRRGQEARLRCSPMKGHSHVYWYRQLPEEGLKFMVYLQKENIIDESGMPKERFSAEFPKEGPSILRIQQVVRGDSAAYFCASSPSGGLSYEQYFGPGTRLTVT.